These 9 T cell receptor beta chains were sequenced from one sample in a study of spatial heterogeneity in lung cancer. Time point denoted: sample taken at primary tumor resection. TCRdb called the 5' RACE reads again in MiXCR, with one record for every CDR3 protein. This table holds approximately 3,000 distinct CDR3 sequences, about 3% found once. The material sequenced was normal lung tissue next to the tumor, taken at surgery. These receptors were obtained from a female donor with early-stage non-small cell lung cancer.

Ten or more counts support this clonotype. The CDR3 sequence: CASSLYAGLETQYF. The CDR3 DNA reads as TGTGCCAGCAGCTTGTATGCAGGGTTAGAGACCCAGTACTTC. The rearrangement uses TRBV5-6 and TRBJ2-5; weak D call: TRBD1 (5 bases). Per the germline V gene, CDR1 is SGHDT and CDR2 is YYEEEE. The CDR3 length is 14 residues. V was pared by 1 base and J by 4 bases, with 11 bases between.

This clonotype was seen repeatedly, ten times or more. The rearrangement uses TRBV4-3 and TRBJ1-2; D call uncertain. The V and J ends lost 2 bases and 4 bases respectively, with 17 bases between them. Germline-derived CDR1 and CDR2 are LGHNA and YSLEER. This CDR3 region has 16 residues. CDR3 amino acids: CASSQLDPKRGYGYTF. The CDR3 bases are TGCGCCAGCAGCCAACTCGACCCGAAACGCGGCTATGGCTACACCTTC.

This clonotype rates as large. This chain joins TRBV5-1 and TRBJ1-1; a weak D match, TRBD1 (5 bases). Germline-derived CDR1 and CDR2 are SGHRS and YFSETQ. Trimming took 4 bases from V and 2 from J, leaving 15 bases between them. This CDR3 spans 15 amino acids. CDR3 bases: TGCGCCAGCAGCCCGGGGGGGAGTCGTAACACTGAAGCTTTCTTT. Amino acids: CASSPGGSRNTEAFF.

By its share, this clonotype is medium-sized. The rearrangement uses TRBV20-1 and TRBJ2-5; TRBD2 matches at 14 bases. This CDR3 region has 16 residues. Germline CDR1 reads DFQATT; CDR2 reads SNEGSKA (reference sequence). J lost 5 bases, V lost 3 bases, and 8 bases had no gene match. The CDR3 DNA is TGCAGTGCTAGGAAACTGACTAGCGGGGGGGCTGAGACCCAGTACTTC. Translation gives CSARKLTSGGAETQYF.

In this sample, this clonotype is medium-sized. This CDR3 is CASRGLYSTDTQYF. The CDR3 nucleotides read TGCGCCAGCAGGGGACTCTACAGCACAGATACGCAGTATTTT. The chain joins TRBV10-2 to TRBJ2-3; a weak D match, TRBD2 (6 bases). Trimming took off 6 bases at V and 0 bases at J, with 10 bases between the two ends. The germline gives CDR1 WSHSY, CDR2 SAAADI. This CDR3 region has 14 residues.

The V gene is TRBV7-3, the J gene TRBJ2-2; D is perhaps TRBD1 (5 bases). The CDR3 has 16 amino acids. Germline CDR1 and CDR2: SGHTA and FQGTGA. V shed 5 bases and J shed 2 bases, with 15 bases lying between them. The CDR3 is CASSPGGAHNTGELFF. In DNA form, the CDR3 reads TGTGCCAGCAGCCCCGGTGGGGCACACAACACCGGGGAGCTGTTTTTT.

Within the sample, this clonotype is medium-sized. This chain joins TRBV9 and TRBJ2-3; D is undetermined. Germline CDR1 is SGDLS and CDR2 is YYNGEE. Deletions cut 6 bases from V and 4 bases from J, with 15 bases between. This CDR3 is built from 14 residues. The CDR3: CASTLRSGADTQYF. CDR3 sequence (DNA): TGTGCCAGCACGCTCCGGTCGGGCGCAGATACGCAGTATTTT.

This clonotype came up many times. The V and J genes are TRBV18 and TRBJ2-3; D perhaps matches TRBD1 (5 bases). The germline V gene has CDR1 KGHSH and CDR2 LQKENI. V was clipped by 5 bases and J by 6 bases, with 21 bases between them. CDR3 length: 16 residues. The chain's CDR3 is CASSTLPGGHRDTQYF. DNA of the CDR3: TGTGCCAGCTCAACCTTGCCGGGCGGACACCGGGATACGCAGTATTTT.

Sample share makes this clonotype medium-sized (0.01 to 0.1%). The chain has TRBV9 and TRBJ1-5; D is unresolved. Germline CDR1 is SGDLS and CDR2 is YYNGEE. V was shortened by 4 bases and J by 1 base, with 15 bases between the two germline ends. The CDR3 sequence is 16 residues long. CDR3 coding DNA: TGTGCCAGCAGCTACGTAGGCCCGAGAAGCAATCAGCCCCAGCATTTT. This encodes CASSYVGPRSNQPQHF.